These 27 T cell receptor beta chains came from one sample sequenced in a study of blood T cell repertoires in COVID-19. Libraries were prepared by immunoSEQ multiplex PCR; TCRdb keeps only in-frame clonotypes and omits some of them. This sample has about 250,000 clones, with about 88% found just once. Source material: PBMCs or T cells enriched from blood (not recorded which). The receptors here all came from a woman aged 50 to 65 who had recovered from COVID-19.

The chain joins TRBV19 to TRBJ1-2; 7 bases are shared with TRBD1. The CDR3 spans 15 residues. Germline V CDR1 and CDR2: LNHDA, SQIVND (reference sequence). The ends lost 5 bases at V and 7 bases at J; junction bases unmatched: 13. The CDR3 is CASSAGTAVPPGYTF. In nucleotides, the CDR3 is TGTGCCAGTAGTGCGGGGACAGCGGTACCGCCTGGCTACACCTTC. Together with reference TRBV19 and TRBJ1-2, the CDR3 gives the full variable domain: DGGITQSPKYLFRKEGQNVTLSCEQNLNHDAMYWYRQDPGQGLRLIYYSQIVNDFQKGDIAEGYSVSREKKESFPLTVTSAQKNPTAFYLCASSAGTAVPPGYTFGSGTRLTVV.

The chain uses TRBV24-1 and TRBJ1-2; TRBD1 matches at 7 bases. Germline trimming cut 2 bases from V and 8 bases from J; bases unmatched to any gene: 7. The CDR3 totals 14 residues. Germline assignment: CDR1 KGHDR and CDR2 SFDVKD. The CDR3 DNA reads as TGTGCCACCAGTGATTCCACCACAGGGGTCGGCTACACCTTC. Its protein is CATSDSTTGVGYTF.

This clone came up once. The CDR3 loop is CASSPGDSRQETQYF. CDR3 bases: TGTGCCAGCAGTCCGGGGGACAGCCGCCAAGAGACCCAGTACTTC. The chain is built from TRBV6-5 and TRBJ2-5; maybe TRBD1 (7 bases). The CDR3 is made up of 15 amino acids. The V and J ends lost 5 bases and 1 base respectively, with 14 bases between them. From germline, CDR1 is MNHEY and CDR2 SVGAGI.

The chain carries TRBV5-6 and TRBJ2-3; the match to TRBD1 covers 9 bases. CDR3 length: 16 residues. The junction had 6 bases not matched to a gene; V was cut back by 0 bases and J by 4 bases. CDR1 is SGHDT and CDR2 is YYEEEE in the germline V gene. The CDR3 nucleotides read TGTGCCAGCAGCTTGGACGGGACAGGGCTCGCAGATACGCAGTATTTT. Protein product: CASSLDGTGLADTQYF.

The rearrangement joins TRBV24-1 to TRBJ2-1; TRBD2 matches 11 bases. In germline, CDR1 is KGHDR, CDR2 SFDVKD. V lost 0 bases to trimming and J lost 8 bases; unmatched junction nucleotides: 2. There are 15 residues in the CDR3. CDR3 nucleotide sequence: TGTGCCACCAGTGATTTGACTAGCGGGAGTCATGAGCAGTTCTTC. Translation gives CATSDLTSGSHEQFF.

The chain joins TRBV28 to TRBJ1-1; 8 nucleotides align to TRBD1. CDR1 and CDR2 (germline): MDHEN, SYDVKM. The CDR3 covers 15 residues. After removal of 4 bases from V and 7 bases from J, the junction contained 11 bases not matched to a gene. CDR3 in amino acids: CASSSPGQDFFEAFF. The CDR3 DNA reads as TGTGCCAGCAGTTCTCCGGGACAGGATTTTTTTGAAGCTTTCTTT.

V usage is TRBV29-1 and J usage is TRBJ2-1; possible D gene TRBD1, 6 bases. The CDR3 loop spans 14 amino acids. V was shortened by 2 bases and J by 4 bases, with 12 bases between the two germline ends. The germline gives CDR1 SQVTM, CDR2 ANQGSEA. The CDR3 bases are TGCAGCGTTGAATTCGGACAGAGATACAATGAGCAGTTCTTC. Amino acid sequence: CSVEFGQRYNEQFF.

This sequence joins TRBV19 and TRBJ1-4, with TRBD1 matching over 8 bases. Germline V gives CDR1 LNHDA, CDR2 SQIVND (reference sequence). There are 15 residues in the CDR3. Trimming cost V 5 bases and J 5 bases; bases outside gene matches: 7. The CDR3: CASSLNRGGNEKLFF. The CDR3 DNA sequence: TGTGCCAGTAGTCTCAACAGGGGGGGGAATGAAAAACTGTTTTTT.

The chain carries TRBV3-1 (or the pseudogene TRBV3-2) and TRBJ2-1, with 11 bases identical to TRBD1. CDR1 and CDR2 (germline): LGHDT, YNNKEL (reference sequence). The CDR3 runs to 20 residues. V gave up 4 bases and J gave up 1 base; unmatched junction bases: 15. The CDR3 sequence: CASSPGTGGREFYSYNEQFF. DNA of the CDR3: TGTGCCAGCAGCCCGGGGACAGGGGGGCGGGAGTTCTATTCCTACAATGAGCAGTTCTTC.

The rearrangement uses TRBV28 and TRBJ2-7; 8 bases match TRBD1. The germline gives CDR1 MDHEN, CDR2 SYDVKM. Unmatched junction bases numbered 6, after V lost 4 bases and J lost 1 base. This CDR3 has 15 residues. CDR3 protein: CASSSTGADSYEQYF. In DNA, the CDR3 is TGTGCCAGCAGTTCGACAGGGGCGGATTCCTACGAGCAGTACTTC. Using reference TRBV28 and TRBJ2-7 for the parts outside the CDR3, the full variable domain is DVKVTQSSRYLVKRTGEKVFLECVQDMDHENMFWYRQDPGLGLRLIYFSYDVKMKEKGDIPEGYSVSREKKERFSLILESASTNQTSMYLCASSSTGADSYEQYFGPGTRLTVT.

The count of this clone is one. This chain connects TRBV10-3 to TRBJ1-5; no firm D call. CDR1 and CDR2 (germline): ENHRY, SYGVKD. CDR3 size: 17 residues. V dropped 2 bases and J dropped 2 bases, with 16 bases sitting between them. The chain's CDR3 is CAISERELRGGNQPQHF. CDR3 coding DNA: TGTGCCATCAGTGAGCGAGAACTCCGCGGAGGCAATCAGCCCCAGCATTTT.

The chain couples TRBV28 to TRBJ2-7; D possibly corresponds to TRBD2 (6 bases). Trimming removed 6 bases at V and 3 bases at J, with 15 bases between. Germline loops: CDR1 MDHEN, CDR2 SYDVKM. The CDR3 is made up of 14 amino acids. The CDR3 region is CASRGGGRIYEQYF. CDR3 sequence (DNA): TGTGCCAGCAGGGGAGGCGGACGAATCTACGAGCAGTACTTC.

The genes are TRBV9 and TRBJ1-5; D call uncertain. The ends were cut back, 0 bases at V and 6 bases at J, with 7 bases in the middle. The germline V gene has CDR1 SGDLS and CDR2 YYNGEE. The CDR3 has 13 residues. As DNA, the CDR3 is TGTGCCAGCAGCGTAGGGACTGGTCAGCCCCAGCATTTT. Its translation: CASSVGTGQPQHF.

CDR3 nucleotides: TGCAGTGCTAATGATTTTGGGGCTAATTCACCCCTCCACTTT. It translates to CSANDFGANSPLHF. The V gene is TRBV20-1, the J gene TRBJ1-6; TRBD1 is a possible D gene (5 bases). There are 14 residues in the CDR3. CDR1 and CDR2 (germline): DFQATT, SNEGSKA (reference sequence). Trimming stripped 4 bases from V and 6 bases from J, with 13 bases between.

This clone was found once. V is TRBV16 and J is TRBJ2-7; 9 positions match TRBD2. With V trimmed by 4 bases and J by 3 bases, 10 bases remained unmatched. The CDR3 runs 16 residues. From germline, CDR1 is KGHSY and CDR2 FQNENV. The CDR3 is CASSPNPASGNYEQYF. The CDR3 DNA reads TGTGCCAGCAGCCCCAACCCCGCTAGCGGGAACTACGAGCAGTACTTC. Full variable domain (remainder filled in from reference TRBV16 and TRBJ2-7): GEEVAQTPKHLVRGEGQKAKLYCAPIKGHSYVFWYQQVLKNEFKFLISFQNENVFDETGMPKERFSAKCLPNSPCSLEIQATKLEDSAVYFCASSPNPASGNYEQYFGPGTRLTVT.

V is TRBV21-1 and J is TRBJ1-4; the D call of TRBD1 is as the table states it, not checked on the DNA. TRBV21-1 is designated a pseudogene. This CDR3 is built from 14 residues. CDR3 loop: CASPRQGREEKLFF. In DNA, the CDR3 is TGTGCCAGCCCTAGACAGGGGCGGGAGGAAAAACTGTTTTTT.

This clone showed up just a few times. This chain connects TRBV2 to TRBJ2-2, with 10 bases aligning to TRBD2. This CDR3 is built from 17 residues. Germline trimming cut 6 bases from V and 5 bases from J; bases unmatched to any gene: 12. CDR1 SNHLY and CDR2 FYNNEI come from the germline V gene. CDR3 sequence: CASRAGLAGGRTGELFF. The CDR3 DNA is TGTGCCAGCAGAGCCGGCTTAGCGGGAGGTCGAACCGGGGAGCTGTTTTTT.

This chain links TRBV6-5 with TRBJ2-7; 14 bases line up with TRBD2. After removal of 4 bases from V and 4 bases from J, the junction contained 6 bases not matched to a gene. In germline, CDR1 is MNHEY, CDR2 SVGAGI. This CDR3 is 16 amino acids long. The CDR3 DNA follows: TGTGCCAGCAGTTCCGGGACTAGCGGGAGAGGGTACGAGCAGTACTTC. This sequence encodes CASSSGTSGRGYEQYF.

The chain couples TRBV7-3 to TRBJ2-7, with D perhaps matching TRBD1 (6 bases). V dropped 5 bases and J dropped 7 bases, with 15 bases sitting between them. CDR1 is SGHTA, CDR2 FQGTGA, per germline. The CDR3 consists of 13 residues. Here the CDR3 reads CASSVLQGYEQYF. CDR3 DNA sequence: TGTGCCAGCAGCGTCTTACAGGGATATGAGCAGTACTTC.

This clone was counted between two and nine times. CDR3 nucleotide sequence: TGCGCCAGCAGCAATAATCAGGGGGCCGGGAACACTGAAGCTTTCTTT. Encoded protein: CASSNNQGAGNTEAFF. J is TRBJ1-1 and V is TRBV5-1; 8 bases are shared with TRBD1. The germline V gene encodes CDR1 SGHRS and CDR2 YFSETQ. The CDR3 extends over 16 amino acids. After removal of 4 bases from V and 1 base from J, the junction contained 9 bases not matched to a gene.

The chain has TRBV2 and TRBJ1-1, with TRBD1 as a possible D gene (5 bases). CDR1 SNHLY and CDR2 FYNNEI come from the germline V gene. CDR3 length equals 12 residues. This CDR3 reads CAEKGLNTEAFF. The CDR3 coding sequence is TGTGCTGAAAAGGGGTTGAACACTGAAGCTTTCTTT.

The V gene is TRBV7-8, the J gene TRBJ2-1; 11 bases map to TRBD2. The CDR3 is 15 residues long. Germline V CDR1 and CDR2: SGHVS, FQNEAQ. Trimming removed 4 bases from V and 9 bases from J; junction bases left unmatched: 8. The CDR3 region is CASSSRLAGRGEQFF. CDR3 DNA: TGTGCCAGCAGCTCCCGACTAGCGGGGCGGGGTGAGCAGTTCTTC.

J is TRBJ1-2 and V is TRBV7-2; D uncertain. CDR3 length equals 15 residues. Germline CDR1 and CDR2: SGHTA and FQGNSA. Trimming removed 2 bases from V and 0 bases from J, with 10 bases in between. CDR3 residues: CASSLLADANYGYTF. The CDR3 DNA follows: TGTGCCAGCAGCTTATTGGCAGATGCTAACTATGGCTACACCTTC.

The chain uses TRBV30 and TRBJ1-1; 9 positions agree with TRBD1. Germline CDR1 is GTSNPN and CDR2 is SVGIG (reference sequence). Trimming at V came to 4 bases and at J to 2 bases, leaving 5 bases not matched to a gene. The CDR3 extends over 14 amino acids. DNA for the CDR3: TGTGCCTGGACAAAGGACAGGGGAAACACTGAAGCTTTCTTT. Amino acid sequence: CAWTKDRGNTEAFF.

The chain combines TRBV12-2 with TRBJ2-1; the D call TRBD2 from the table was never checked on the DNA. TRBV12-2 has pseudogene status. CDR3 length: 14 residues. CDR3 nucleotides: TGTGCAAGTCGCTTGCTAGCGGGAGGGAATGAGCAGTTCTTC. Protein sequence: CASRLLAGGNEQFF.

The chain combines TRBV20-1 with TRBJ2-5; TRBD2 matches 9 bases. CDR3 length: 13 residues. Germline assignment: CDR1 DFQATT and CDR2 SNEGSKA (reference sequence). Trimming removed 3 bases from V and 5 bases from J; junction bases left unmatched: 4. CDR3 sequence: CSASSGSGETQYF. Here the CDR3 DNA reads TGCAGTGCTAGTAGCGGGAGCGGGGAGACCCAGTACTTC.

The CDR3 spells CSGTLAAPPDEQFF. DNA of the CDR3: TGCAGCGGGACGCTAGCGGCCCCACCGGATGAGCAGTTCTTC. The rearrangement links TRBV29-1 to TRBJ2-1; 7 bases map to TRBD2. The CDR3 consists of 14 residues. J was trimmed by 8 bases and V by 7 bases; bases with no gene match: 14. Per germline, CDR1 SQVTM and CDR2 ANQGSEA.